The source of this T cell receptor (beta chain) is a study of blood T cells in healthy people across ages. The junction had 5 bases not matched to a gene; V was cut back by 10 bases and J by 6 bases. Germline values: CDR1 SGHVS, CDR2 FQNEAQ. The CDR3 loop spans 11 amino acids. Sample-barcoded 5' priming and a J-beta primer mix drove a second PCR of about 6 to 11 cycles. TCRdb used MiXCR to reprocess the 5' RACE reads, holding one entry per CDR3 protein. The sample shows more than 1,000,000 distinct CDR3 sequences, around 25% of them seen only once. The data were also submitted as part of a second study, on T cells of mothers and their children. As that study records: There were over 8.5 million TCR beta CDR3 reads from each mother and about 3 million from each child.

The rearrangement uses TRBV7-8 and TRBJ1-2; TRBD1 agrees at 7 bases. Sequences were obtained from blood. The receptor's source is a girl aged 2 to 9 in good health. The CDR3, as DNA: TGTGCCACTACAGGGGTGGATGGCTACACCTTC. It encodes CATTGVDGYTF. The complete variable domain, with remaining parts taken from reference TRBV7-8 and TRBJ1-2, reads GAGVSQSPRYKVAKRGQDVALRCDPISGHVSLFWYQQALGQGPEFLTYFQNEAQLDKSGLPSDRFFAERPEGSVSTLKIQRTQQEDSAVYLCATTGVDGYTFGSGTRLTVV.